This T cell receptor (beta chain) was captured by sequencing in a study of blood T cell repertoires in COVID-19. Measured with immunoSEQ multiplex PCR; TCRdb has only the in-frame clones, and not every one. The table lists some 250,000 clones, more than 75% of them singletons. Germline CDR1 is GTSNPN and CDR2 is SVGIG (reference sequence). V trimming: 0 bases; J trimming: 5 bases; junction bases outside the gene matches: 15. This CDR3 region has 18 residues. In assigning cohorts, the study relied on participant-reported clinical history. Recovered status in Cohort 3 required two negative PCRs, clearance, or symptom resolution.

The V gene is TRBV30, the J gene TRBJ1-5, with 8 nucleotides matching TRBD1. Sequencing input: PBMCs or T cells enriched from blood (not recorded which). The receptor was isolated from a man aged 18-30 years who had recovered from COVID-19. The CDR3 nucleotides are TGTGCCTGGAGTGTGGGGGACCTCAGGGGGCGATGGGATCAGCCCCAGCATTTT. This gives the protein CAWSVGDLRGRWDQPQHF.